These 17 T cell receptor beta chains share one sample of origin, sequenced in a study of blood T cell repertoires in COVID-19. This table comes from immunoSEQ multiplex PCR, and its TCRdb copy is limited to in-frame clones, with some not included. The top ten clones hold more than 6.5% of a sample with roughly 91,000 clones, roughly 72% of them seen once. Sequencing input: peripheral blood. The origin of the receptors is an older man with acute or convalescent COVID-19.

This clone was counted between two and nine times. The V and J genes are TRBV3-1 (or the pseudogene TRBV3-2) and TRBJ2-7, with TRBD1 as a possible D gene (5 bases). The CDR3 covers 14 residues. Trimming removed 1 base at V and 2 bases at J, with 9 bases between. CDR1 is LGHDT and CDR2 is YNNKEL in the germline V gene (reference sequence). The CDR3 reads CASSQAGKAYEQYF. The CDR3 DNA reads as TGTGCCAGCAGCCAAGCAGGGAAAGCCTACGAGCAGTACTTC.

V and J are TRBV6-1 and TRBJ1-5, with a weak D call TRBD1 (5 bases). Germline CDR1 MNHNS, CDR2 SASEGT. Trimming removed 4 bases from V and 3 bases from J, with 16 bases in between. This CDR3 has 16 amino acids. For the CDR3, the DNA is TGTGCCAGCAGTGGCCAGGGAAAGGGTAACAATCAGCCCCAGCATTTT. This translates into CASSGQGKGNNQPQHF.

The chain employs TRBV27 and TRBJ2-1; 12 nucleotides align to TRBD2. Germline V lookup: CDR1 MNHEY, CDR2 SMNVEV (reference sequence). This CDR3 region has 19 residues. V trimming: 1 base; J trimming: 1 base; junction bases outside the gene matches: 8. CDR3 loop: CASSLFASGGASSYNEQFF. Here the CDR3 DNA reads TGTGCCAGCAGTTTATTTGCTAGCGGGGGGGCATCATCCTACAATGAGCAGTTCTTC.

There are many counts of this clone. The rearrangement joins TRBV5-4 to TRBJ1-1, with 9 bases identical to TRBD1. V lost 4 bases to trimming and J lost 5 bases; unmatched junction nucleotides: 12. The CDR3 is 16 residues long. The germline gives CDR1 SGHNT, CDR2 YYREEE (reference sequence). The CDR3 coding sequence is TGTGCCAGCAGCCTGGGACAGGGCGAACAGGGGACTGAAGCTTTCTTT. It is translated as CASSLGQGEQGTEAFF.

V usage is TRBV10-3 and J usage is TRBJ1-2, with 11 bases aligning to TRBD1. The V and J ends lost 1 base and 8 bases, in that order; junction bases with no gene match: 6. The CDR3 covers 15 residues. CDR1 is ENHRY and CDR2 is SYGVKD in the germline V gene. The CDR3, as DNA: TGTGCCATCAGTGAGTTGGGACAGGGGGAGAAAGGCTACACCTTC. Encoded protein: CAISELGQGEKGYTF.

The chain recombines TRBV5-1 with TRBJ2-4; TRBD1 agrees at 9 bases. V trimming: 4 bases; J trimming: 5 bases; junction bases outside the gene matches: 7. The V gene's germline CDR1 is SGHRS and CDR2 YFSETQ. There are 15 residues in the CDR3. The CDR3, as DNA: TGCGCCAGCAGCCCCGGGACAGGGTTAGAAAACATTCAGTACTTC. It codes for CASSPGTGLENIQYF.

V is TRBV6-1 and J is TRBJ1-5; 8 bases fit TRBD1. Germline assignment: CDR1 MNHNS and CDR2 SASEGT. The V gene end was trimmed by 2 bases and the J gene end by 6 bases; junction bases not matched to a gene: 3. The CDR3 consists of 14 residues. The CDR3 sequence: CASSERTGPQPQHF. CDR3 nucleotides: TGTGCCAGCAGTGAAAGGACAGGGCCTCAGCCCCAGCATTTT.

This clone turned up a few times. This chain connects TRBV9 to TRBJ2-6; unclear D gene. This CDR3 comprises 16 residues. Germline V gives CDR1 SGDLS, CDR2 YYNGEE. V was pared by 0 bases and J by 4 bases, with 11 bases between. The CDR3 sequence is CASSVAGSSGANVLTF. The CDR3 DNA reads as TGTGCCAGCAGCGTAGCTGGCTCGTCGGGGGCCAACGTCCTGACTTTC.

The chain is built from TRBV28 and TRBJ1-2, with a possible D match to TRBD1 (5 bases). The germline V and J ends were trimmed by 7 bases and 8 bases, with 17 bases remaining between them. This CDR3 comprises 13 residues. Germline CDR1 reads MDHEN; CDR2 reads SYDVKM. The CDR3 DNA reads TGTGCCAGCAATTTTGGGGGGGTAATGGGCTACACCTTC. It is translated as CASNFGGVMGYTF.

V and J are TRBV4-1 and TRBJ1-1; TRBD1 might be the D (5 bases). The germline gives CDR1 MGHRA, CDR2 YSYEKL. The CDR3 extends over 11 amino acids. V was clipped by 3 bases and J by 8 bases, with 7 bases between them. The CDR3 nucleotides are TGCGCCAGCAGCCAGGGGCCCGAAGCTTTCTTT. This codes for CASSQGPEAFF.

The chain carries TRBV30 and TRBJ1-2; maybe TRBD1 (6 bases). V lost 2 bases, J lost 5 bases, and 15 bases lay in between. CDR1 is GTSNPN and CDR2 is SVGIG in the germline V gene (reference sequence). The CDR3 has 14 amino acids. The CDR3 DNA sequence: TGTGCCTGGAGTCAGGGGCCCTTGCCATATGGCTACACCTTC. Protein product: CAWSQGPLPYGYTF.

This clone was seen a handful of times. The rearrangement uses TRBV7-8 and TRBJ1-3, with unresolved D. Trimming took 2 bases from V and 0 from J, leaving 14 bases between them. The CDR3 consists of 17 residues. From germline, CDR1 is SGHVS and CDR2 FQNEAQ. Here the CDR3 reads CASSLSQVKTSGNTIYF. In nucleotides, the CDR3 is TGTGCCAGCAGCTTAAGCCAGGTCAAAACCTCTGGAAACACCATATATTTT.

V and J are TRBV7-3 and TRBJ1-3; TRBD1 is a possible D gene (6 bases). Germline V lookup: CDR1 SGHTA, CDR2 FQGTGA. Trimming took 2 bases from V and 2 from J, leaving 19 bases between them. There are 18 residues in the CDR3. The chain's CDR3 is CASSLPHPAGEAGNTIYF. In DNA form, the CDR3 reads TGTGCCAGCAGCTTACCCCACCCCGCAGGGGAAGCTGGAAACACCATATATTTT.

This clone was seen more than once but under ten times. V usage is TRBV6-5 and J usage is TRBJ2-2; D is ambiguous. Germline V lookup: CDR1 MNHEY, CDR2 SVGAGI. The CDR3 length is 14 residues. Trimming stripped 7 bases from V and 3 bases from J, with 12 bases between. For the CDR3, the DNA is TGTGCCAGCACCGTTGGGCACCACACCGGGGAGCTGTTTTTT. It translates to CASTVGHHTGELFF.

CDR3 DNA: TGTGCCAGTACAGGGTCGGGACAGCCCCAGCATTTT. This sequence encodes CASTGSGQPQHF. V gene TRBV28 combines with J gene TRBJ1-5; tentative D call: TRBD1 (6 bases). Deletions cut 9 bases from V and 7 bases from J, with 13 bases between. Germline V gene data show CDR1 as MDHEN and CDR2 as SYDVKM. CDR3 length equals 12 residues.

This clone was picked up a small number of times. This sequence joins TRBV5-6 and TRBJ2-2; 9 nucleotides agree with TRBD2. CDR3 length: 15 amino acids. J lost 7 bases, V lost 4 bases, and 8 bases had no gene match. Germline V gene lookup returns CDR1 SGHDT and CDR2 YYEEEE. The CDR3 spells CASSEAVAGVGELFF. The CDR3 nucleotides read TGTGCCAGCAGCGAGGCTGTAGCGGGGGTCGGGGAGCTGTTTTTT.

CDR3 bases: TGTGCCACCAGTGATCCACAGGGGCAAGAGACCCAGTACTTC. Translated: CATSDPQGQETQYF. The rearrangement uses TRBV24-1 and TRBJ2-5, with TRBD1 identical over 7 bases. Trimming removed 3 bases from V and 2 bases from J; junction bases left unmatched: 2. Germline V gene lookup returns CDR1 KGHDR and CDR2 SFDVKD. This CDR3 is built from 14 residues.